This TCR beta chain was sequenced during a study of read filtering for tumor transcriptome and immune sequencing. This library used about 400 ng RNA and molecular barcoded adaptors spanning alpha/delta and beta/gamma chains. From the reads, TCRdb called clonotypes with MiXCR, one entry per CDR3 protein. The sample lists tens of thousands of distinct CDR3 sequences; 20% to 25% were seen once. This clonotype was counted at least ten times. Germline V gives CDR1 LGHDT, CDR2 YNNKEL (reference sequence). The CDR3 totals 15 residues. V was trimmed by 2 bases and J by 5 bases, leaving 15 bases between them. The chain employs TRBV3-1 and TRBJ2-5, with D unresolved. The receptor comes from a donor at least 40 years old with multiple myeloma. The sequenced material came from a population of CD138-negative cells sorted from bone marrow. In nucleotides, the CDR3 is TGTGCCAGCAGCCAAATTAGGGATGGACCGGAGACCCAGTACTTC. Encoded protein: CASSQIRDGPETQYF.